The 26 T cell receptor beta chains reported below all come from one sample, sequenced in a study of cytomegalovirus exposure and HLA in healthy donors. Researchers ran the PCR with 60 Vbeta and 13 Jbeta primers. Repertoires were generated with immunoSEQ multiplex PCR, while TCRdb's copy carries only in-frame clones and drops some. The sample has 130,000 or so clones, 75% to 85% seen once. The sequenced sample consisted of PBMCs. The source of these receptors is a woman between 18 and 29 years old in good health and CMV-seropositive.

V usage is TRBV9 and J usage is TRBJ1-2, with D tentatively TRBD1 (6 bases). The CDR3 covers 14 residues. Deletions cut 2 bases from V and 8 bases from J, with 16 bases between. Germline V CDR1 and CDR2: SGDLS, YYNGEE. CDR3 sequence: CASSVHGGAGGYTF. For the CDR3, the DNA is TGTGCCAGCAGCGTCCACGGGGGGGCGGGCGGCTACACCTTC. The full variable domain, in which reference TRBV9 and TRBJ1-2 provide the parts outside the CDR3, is DSGVTQTPKHLITATGQRVTLRCSPRSGDLSVYWYQQSLDQGLQFLIQYYNGEERAKGNILERFSAQQFPDLHSELNLSSLELGDSALYFCASSVHGGAGGYTFGSGTRLTVV.

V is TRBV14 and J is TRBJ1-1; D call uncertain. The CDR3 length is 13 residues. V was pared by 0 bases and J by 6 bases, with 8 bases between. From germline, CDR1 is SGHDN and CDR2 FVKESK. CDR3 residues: CASSQESASEAFF. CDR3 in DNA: TGTGCCAGCAGCCAAGAAAGTGCGTCTGAAGCTTTCTTT.

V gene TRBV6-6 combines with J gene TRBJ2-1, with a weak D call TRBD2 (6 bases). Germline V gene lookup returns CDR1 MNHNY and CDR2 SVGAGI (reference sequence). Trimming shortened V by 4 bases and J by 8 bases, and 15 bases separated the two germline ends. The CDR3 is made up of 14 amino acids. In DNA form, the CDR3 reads TGTGCCAGCAGTTGGGACTCCGGCCGGGATGAGCAGTTCTTC. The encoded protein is CASSWDSGRDEQFF.

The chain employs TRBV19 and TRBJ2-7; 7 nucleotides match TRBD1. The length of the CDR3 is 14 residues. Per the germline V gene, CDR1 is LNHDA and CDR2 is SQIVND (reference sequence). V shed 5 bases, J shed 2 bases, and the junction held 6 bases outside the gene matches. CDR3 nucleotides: TGTGCCAGTAGTCCGAGACAGGGACCCTACGAGCAGTACTTC. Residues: CASSPRQGPYEQYF.

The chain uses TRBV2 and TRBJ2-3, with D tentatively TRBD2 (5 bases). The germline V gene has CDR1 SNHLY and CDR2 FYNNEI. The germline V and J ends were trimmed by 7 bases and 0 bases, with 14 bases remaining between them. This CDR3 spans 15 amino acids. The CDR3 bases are TGTGCCAGCATAGGGCAGCGAGGGAGCACAGATACGCAGTATTTT. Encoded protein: CASIGQRGSTDTQYF.

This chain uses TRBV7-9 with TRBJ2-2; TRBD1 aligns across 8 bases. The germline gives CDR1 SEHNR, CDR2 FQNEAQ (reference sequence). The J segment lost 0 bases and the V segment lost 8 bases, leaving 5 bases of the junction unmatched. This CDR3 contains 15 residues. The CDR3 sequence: CASPWGQANTGELFF. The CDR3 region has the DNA TGTGCCAGCCCATGGGGACAGGCGAACACCGGGGAGCTGTTTTTT.

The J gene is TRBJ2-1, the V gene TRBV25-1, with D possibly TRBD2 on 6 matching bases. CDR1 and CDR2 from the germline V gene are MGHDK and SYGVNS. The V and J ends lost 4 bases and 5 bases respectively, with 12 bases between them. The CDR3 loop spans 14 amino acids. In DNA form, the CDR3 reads TGTGCCAGCAGTGGACTAGAGGTAGACAATGAGCAGTTCTTC. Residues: CASSGLEVDNEQFF.

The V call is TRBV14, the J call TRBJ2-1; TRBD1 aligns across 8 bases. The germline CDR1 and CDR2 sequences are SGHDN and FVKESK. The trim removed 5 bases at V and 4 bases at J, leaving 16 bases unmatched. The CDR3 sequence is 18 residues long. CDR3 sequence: CASSAYPVGTGFYNEQFF. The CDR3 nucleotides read TGTGCCAGCAGCGCTTACCCGGTTGGGACAGGATTTTACAATGAGCAGTTCTTC.

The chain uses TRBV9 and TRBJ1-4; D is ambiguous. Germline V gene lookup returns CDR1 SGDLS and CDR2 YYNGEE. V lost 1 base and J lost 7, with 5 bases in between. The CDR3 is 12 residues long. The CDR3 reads CASSVTGEKLFF. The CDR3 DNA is TGTGCCAGCAGCGTAACGGGTGAAAAACTGTTTTTT.

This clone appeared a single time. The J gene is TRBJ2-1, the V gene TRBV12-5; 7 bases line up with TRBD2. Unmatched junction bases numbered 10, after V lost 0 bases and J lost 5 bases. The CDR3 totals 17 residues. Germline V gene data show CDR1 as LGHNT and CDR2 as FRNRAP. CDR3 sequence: CASGLVLAGEFNNEQFF. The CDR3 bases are TGTGCTAGTGGTTTGGTACTCGCGGGGGAGTTTAACAATGAGCAGTTCTTC.

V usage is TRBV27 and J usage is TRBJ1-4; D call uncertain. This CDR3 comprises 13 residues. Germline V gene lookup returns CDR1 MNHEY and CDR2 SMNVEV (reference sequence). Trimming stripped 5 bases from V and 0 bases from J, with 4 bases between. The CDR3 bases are TGTGCCAGCAGTCTAGCAACTAATGAAAAACTGTTTTTT. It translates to CASSLATNEKLFF. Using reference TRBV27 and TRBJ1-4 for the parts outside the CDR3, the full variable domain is EAQVTQNPRYLITVTGKKLTVTCSQNMNHEYMSWYRQDPGLGLRQIYYSMNVEVTDKGDVPEGYKVSRKEKRNFPLILESPSPNQTSLYFCASSLATNEKLFFGSGTQLSVL.

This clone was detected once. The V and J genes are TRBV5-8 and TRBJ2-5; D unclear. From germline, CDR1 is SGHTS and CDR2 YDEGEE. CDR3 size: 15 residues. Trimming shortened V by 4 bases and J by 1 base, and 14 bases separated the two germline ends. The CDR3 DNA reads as TGTGCCAGCAGCCCTCAAATGACAACCCAAGAGACCCAGTACTTC. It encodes CASSPQMTTQETQYF.

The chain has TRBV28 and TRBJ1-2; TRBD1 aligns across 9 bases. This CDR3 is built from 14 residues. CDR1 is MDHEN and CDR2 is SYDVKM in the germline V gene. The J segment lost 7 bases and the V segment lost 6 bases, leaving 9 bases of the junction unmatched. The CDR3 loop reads CASRPGQGMFGYTF. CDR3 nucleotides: TGTGCCAGCAGGCCGGGACAGGGCATGTTTGGCTACACCTTC.

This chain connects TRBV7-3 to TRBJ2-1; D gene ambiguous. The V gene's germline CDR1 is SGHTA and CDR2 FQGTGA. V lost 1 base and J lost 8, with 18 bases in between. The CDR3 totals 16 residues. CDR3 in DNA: TGTGCCAGCAGCTTAAGTCCTAGTGATTATTGGCATGAGCAGTTCTTC. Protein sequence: CASSLSPSDYWHEQFF. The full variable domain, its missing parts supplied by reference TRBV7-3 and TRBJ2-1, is GAGVSQTPSNKVTEKGKYVELRCDPISGHTALYWYRQSLGQGPEFLIYFQGTGAADDSGLPNDRFFAVRPEGSVSTLKIQRTERGDSAVYLCASSLSPSDYWHEQFFGPGTRLTVL.

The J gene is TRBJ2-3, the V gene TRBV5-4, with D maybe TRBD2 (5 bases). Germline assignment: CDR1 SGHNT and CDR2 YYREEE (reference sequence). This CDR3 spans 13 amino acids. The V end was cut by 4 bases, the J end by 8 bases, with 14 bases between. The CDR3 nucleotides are TGTGCCAGCAGCCTCGGACTCGCCGCTACGCAGTATTTT. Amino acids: CASSLGLAATQYF.

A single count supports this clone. The CDR3 here is CASSQAPAASLAKNIQYF. CDR3 DNA sequence: TGCGCCAGCAGCCAAGCCCCAGCGGCCAGTTTAGCCAAAAACATTCAGTACTTC. The V gene is TRBV4-1, the J gene TRBJ2-4, with D possibly matching TRBD2 (5 bases). V lost 1 base and J lost 0, with 16 bases in between. This CDR3 comprises 18 residues. Germline-derived CDR1 and CDR2 are MGHRA and YSYEKL.

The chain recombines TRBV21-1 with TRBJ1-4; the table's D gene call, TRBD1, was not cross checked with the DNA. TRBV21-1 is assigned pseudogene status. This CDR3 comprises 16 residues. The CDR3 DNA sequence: TGTGCCAGCAGCAAAGGTCCCCAACAGGGTAGTGAAAAACTGTTTTTT. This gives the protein CASSKGPQQGSEKLFF.

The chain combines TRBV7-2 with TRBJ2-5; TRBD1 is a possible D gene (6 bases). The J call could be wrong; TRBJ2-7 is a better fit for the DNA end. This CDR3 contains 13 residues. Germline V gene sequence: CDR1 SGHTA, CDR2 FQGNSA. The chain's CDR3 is CASSLDRFYEQYF. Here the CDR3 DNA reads TGTGCCAGCAGCTTGGACAGATTCTACGAGCAGTACTTC.

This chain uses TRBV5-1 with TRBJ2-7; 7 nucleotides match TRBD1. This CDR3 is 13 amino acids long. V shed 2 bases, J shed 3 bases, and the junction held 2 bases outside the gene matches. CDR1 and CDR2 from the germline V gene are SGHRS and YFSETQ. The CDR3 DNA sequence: TGCGCCAGCAGCTTACAGGGGTTCTACGAGCAGTACTTC. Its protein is CASSLQGFYEQYF.

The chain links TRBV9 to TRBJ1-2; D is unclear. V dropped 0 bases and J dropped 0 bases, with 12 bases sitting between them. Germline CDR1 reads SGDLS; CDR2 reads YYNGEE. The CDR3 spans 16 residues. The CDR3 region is CASSVAIEGSNYGYTF. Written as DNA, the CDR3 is TGTGCCAGCAGCGTAGCAATCGAGGGATCTAACTATGGCTACACCTTC.

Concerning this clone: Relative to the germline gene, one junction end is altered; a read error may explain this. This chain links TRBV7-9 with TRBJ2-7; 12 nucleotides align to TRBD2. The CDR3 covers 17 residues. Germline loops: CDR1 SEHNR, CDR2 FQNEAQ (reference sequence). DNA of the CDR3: TGTTCCAGCAGCCAATATCGACTAGCGGGGGCCGGATACGAGCAGTACTTC. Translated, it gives CSSSQYRLAGAGYEQYF.

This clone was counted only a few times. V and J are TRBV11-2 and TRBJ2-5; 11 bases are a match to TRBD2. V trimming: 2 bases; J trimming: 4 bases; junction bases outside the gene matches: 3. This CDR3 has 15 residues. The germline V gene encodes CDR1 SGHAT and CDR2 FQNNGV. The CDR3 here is CASSLSSGGGETQYF. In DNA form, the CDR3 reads TGTGCCAGCAGCTTAAGTAGCGGGGGGGGAGAGACCCAGTACTTC.

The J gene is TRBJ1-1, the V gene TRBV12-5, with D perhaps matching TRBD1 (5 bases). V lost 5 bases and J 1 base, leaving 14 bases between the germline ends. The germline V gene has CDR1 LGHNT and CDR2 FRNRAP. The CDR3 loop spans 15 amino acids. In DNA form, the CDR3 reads TGTGCTAGTGGTACGGGGGGTCCGGGGAACACTGAAGCTTTCTTT. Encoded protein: CASGTGGPGNTEAFF.

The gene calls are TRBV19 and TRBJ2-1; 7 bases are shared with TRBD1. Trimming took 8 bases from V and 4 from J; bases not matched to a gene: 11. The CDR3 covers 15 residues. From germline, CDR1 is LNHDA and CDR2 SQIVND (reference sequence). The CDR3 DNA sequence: TGTGCCAGTGGGGGCCCGGGACAGCCATACAATGAGCAGTTCTTC. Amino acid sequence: CASGGPGQPYNEQFF.

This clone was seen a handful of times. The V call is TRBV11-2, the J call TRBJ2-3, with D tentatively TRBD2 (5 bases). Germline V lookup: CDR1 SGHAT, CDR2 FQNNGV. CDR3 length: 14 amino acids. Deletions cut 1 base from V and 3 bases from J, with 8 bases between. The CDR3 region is CASSLVRGTDTQYF. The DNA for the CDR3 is TGTGCCAGCAGCTTAGTACGGGGAACAGATACGCAGTATTTT.

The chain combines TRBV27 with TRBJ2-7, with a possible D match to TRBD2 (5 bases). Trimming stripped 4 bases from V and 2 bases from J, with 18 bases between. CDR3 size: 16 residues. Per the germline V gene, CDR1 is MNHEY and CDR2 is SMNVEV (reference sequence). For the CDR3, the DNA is TGTGCCAGCAGTTCCCCGCGCGGGCCTCAACCCTACGAGCAGTACTTC. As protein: CASSSPRGPQPYEQYF.